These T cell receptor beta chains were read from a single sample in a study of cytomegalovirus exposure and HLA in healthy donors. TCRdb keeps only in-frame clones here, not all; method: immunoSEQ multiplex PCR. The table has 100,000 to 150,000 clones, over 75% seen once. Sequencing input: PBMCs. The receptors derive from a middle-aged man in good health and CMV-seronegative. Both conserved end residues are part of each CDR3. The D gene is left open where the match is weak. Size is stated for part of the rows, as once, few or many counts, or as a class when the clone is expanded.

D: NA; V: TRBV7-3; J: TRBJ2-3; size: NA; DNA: TGTGCCAGCAGCTTTCTGGGCGCAGATACGCAGTATTTT; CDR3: CASSFLGADTQYF
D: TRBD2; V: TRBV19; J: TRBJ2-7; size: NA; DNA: TGTGCCAGTAGTATGATGAGACTAGCGGGAGTATCATACGAGCAGTACTTC; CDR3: CASSMMRLAGVSYEQYF
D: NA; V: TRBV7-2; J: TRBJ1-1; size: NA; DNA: TGTGCCAGCAGCTTAGTTCAGTCAGTCACTGAAGCTTTCTTT; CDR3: CASSLVQSVTEAFF
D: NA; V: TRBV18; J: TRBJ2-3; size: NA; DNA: TGTGCCAGCTCAGCGCTCCCAGGTTCTACAGATACGCAGTATTTT; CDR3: CASSALPGSTDTQYF
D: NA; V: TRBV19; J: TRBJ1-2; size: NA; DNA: TGTGCCAGTAGTATAGCCGGGTATGGCTACACCTTC; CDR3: CASSIAGYGYTF
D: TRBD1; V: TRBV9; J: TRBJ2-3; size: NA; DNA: TGTGCCAGCAGCCCCCCAGGGACAGAGATGGCAGATACGCAGTATTTT; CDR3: CASSPPGTEMADTQYF
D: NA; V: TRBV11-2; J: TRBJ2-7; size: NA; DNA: TGTGCCAGCAGCTCCCCTGTCGAGCAGTACTTC; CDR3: CASSSPVEQYF
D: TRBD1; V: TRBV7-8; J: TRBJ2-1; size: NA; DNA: TGTGCCAGCAGCTTGGCAAAGGGACAGCTAAGATACAATGAGCAGTTCTTC; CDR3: CASSLAKGQLRYNEQFF
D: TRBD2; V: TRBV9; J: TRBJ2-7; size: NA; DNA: TGTGCCAGCAGCCTAGGGACTAATTCCTACGAGCAGTACTTC; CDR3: CASSLGTNSYEQYF
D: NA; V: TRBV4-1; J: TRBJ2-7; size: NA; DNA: TGCGCCAGCAGCCAAGGTCTTTCCGTGGGGGCCGTATACGAGCAGTACTTC; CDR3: CASSQGLSVGAVYEQYF
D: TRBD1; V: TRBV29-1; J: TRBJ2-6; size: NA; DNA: TGCAGCGTTGGGGACAGGGGGCCGTCTGGGGCCAACGTCCTGACTTTC; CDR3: CSVGDRGPSGANVLTF
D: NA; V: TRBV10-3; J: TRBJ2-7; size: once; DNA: TGTGCCATCAGTGAGTCGAAAGGGACACTACGGAACGAGCAGTACTTC; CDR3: CAISESKGTLRNEQYF
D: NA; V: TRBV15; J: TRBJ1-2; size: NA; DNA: TGTGCCACCAGCAGGAGCCGGAACAGGGATAACTATGGCTACACCTTC; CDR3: CATSRSRNRDNYGYTF
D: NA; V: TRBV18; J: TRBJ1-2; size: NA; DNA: TGTGCCAGCTCCGAGGGGGTCAGGGAGAATGGCTACACCTTC; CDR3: CASSEGVRENGYTF
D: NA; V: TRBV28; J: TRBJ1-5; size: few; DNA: TGTGCCAGCAGGATCGGGGGGCCGGAAAATCAGCCCCAGCATTTT; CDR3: CASRIGGPENQPQHF
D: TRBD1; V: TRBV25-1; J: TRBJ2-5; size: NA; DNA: TGTGCCAGCAGTGGTCCGGGACAGGGTAAAGAGACCCAGTACTTC; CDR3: CASSGPGQGKETQYF
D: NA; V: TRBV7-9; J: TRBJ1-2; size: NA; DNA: TGTGCCAGCAGCACCCGCTGGGACAAAAGCAGCTTACCCAACTATGGCTACACCTTC; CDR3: CASSTRWDKSSLPNYGYTF
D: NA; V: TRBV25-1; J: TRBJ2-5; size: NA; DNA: TGTGCCAGCAGTGAATTCCGTAGCGGAGAGACCCAGTACTTC; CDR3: CASSEFRSGETQYF
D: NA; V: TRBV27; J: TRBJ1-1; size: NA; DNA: TGTGCCAGCAGTTTATTGGGCGGGTTCACTGAAGCTTTCTTT; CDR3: CASSLLGGFTEAFF
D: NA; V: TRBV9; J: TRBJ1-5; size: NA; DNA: TGTGCCAGCAGCGAGGGGAATAGCAATCAGCCCCAGCATTTT; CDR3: CASSEGNSNQPQHF
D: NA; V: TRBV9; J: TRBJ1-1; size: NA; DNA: TGTGCCAGCAGCGTAGGGTCAACGAGCACTGAAGCTTTCTTT; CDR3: CASSVGSTSTEAFF
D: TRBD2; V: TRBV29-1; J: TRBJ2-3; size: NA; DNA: TGCAGCGTGAGACTAGCGGCTGGCACAGATACGCAGTATTTT; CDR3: CSVRLAAGTDTQYF
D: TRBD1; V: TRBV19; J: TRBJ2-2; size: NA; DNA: TGTGCCAGTAGGGACAGGTGGGATGCCGGGGAGCTGTTTTTT; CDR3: CASRDRWDAGELFF
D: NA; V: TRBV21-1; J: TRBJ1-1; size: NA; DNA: TGTGCCAGCAGCAAATCAGGGGACACTGAAGCTTTCTTT; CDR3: CASSKSGDTEAFF
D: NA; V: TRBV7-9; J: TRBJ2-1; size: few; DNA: TGTGCCAGCAGCGGACTTCCCGGGACTCCAGGGAATGAGCAGTTCTTC; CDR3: CASSGLPGTPGNEQFF
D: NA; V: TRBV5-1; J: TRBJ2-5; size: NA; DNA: TGCGCCAGCAGCTTGGGTAGTACTGGACACCCACAAGAGACCCAGTACTTC; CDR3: CASSLGSTGHPQETQYF
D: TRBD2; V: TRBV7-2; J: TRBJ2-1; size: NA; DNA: TGTGCCAGCAGCCGACCCCTAGCGGCCTACAATGAGCAGTTCTTC; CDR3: CASSRPLAAYNEQFF
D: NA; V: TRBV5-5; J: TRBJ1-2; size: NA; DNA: TGTGCCAGCCACAACAGGGAGGGCTACACCTTC; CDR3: CASHNREGYTF
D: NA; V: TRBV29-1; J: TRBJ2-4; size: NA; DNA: TGCAGCGTTAGTATCGACTGGACACCCGGGTGGCAGTACTTC; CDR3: CSVSIDWTPGWQYF
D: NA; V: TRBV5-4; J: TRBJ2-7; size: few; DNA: TGTGCCAGCAGCTTGTCTGGGGGCAAGGTGGGAGAGCAGTACTTC; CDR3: CASSLSGGKVGEQYF
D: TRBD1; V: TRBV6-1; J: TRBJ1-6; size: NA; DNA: TGTGCCAGTGGGGACAGGCAAAATTCACCCCTCCACTTT; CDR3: CASGDRQNSPLHF
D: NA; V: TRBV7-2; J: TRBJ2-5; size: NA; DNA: TGTGCCAGCAGCTTTATCGTCCAAGAGACCCAGTACTTC; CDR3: CASSFIVQETQYF
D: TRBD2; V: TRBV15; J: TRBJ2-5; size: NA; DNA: TGTGCCACCAGCTCGCGGGGGGCGGGGACCCAGTACTTC; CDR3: CATSSRGAGTQYF
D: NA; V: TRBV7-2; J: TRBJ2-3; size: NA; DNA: TGTGCCAGCAGCTTAGGTTCGGGCAGGGGTAACGCAGATACGCAGTATTTT; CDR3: CASSLGSGRGNADTQYF
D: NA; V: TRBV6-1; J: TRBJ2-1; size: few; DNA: TGTGCCAGCAGTCCCCGACTATATTCCTACAATGAGCAGTTCTTC; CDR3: CASSPRLYSYNEQFF
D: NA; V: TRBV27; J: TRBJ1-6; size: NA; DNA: TGTGCCAGCAGCCGAACGGGGGCGACGGGGGGATCACCCCTCCACTTT; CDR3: CASSRTGATGGSPLHF
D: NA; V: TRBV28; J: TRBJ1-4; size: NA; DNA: TGTGCCAGCACCCACTCCGGTGGGGCTGTGTTTTTT; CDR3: CASTHSGGAVFF
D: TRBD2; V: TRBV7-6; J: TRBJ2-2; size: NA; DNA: TGTGCCAGCAGCTCCGGACTAGCGCCCGGGGAGCTGTTTTTT; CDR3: CASSSGLAPGELFF
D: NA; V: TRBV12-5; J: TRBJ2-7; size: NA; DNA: TGTGCTAGTGGCCGAGGGGGTAACGAGCAGTACTTC; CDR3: CASGRGGNEQYF
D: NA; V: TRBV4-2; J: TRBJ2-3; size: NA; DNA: TGTGCCAGCAGCCAAGAAAGGAGCGAAACAGATACGCAGTATTTT; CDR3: CASSQERSETDTQYF
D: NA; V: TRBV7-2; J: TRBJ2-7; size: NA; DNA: TGTGCCAGCAGCTCGGACTCCGCGAGGACCTACGAGCAGTACTTC; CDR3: CASSSDSARTYEQYF
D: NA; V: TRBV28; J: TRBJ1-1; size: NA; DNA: TGTGCCAGCAGTGTAACAGGGTTGGTACCCTGGAAAAACACTGAAGCTTTCTTT; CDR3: CASSVTGLVPWKNTEAFF
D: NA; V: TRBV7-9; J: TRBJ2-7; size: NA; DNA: TGTTCCAGCAGCTTAGGGGCAGGTCCCCTATCCTACGAGCAGTACTTC; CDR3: CSSSLGAGPLSYEQYF
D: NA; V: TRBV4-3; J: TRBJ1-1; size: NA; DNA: TGCGCCAGCAGCCATCGAACAGGGTTGAACACTGAAGCTTTCTTT; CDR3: CASSHRTGLNTEAFF
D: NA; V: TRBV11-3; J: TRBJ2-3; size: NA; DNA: TGTGCCAGCAGCTCGCGTGGAGATACGCAGTATTTT; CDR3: CASSSRGDTQYF
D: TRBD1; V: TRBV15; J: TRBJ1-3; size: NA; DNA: TGTGCCACCAGCAACCAGGGGGCGGCTGGAAACACCATATATTTT; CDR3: CATSNQGAAGNTIYF
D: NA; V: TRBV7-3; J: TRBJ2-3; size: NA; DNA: TGTGCCAGCAGCTTAGGGCTAAGCACAGATACGCAGTATTTT; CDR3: CASSLGLSTDTQYF
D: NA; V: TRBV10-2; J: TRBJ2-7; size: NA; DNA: TGCGCCAGCAGTGAAATACTATCCTGGGAGCAGTACTTC; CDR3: CASSEILSWEQYF
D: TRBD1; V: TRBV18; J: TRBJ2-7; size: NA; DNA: TGTGCCAGCTCGACCGGGACAGGGTTCCACGAGCAGTACTTC; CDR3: CASSTGTGFHEQYF
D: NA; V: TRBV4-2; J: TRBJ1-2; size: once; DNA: TGTGCCAGCAGCTCAGCCGGGGGGGGACGGAACTATGGCTACACCTTC; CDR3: CASSSAGGGRNYGYTF
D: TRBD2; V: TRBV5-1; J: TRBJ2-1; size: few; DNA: TGCGCCAGCAGCACTCTAGCGGGGGGGCAAGGTGAGCAGTTCTTC; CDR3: CASSTLAGGQGEQFF
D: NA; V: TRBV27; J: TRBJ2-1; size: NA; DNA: TGTGCCAGCAGTCCGCAACTAGACTACAATGAGCAGTTCTTC; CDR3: CASSPQLDYNEQFF
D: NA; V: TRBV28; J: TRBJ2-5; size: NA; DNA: TGTGCCAGCAGTCTCCGGGAGACCCAGTACTTC; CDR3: CASSLRETQYF
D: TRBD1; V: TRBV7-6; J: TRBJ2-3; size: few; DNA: TGTGCCAGCAGCTTAATGGCGGCGGGGGACAGGGGGCCCGGTGGTACAGATACGCAGTATTTT; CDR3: CASSLMAAGDRGPGGTDTQYF
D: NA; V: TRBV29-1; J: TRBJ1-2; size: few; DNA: TGCAGCGTTGAAGATACCAGGCATGGCTACACCTTC; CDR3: CSVEDTRHGYTF
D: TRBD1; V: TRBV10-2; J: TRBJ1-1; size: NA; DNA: TGCGCCAGCAAAGCACAGGGACAGAATGAAGCTTTCTTT; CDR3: CASKAQGQNEAFF
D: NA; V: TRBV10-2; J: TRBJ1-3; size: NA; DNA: TGCGCCAGCATTGACAGCTCTGGAAACACCATATATTTT; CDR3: CASIDSSGNTIYF